This T cell receptor beta chain came from a study of vaccination and CD4 T cells after COVID-19. Across the study: Each enrolled participant received a two-dose regimen of either BNT162b2 or mRNA-1273 vaccine. Spike peptides, overlapping and drawn from SARS-CoV-2, HCoV-NL63, HCoV-OC43 and HCoV-229E, were used to stimulate cells.

Germline CDR1 is LNHDA and CDR2 is SQIVND (reference sequence). The V end was cut by 6 bases, the J end by 8 bases, with 13 bases between. The CDR3 is made up of 12 amino acids. As to time point: late sampling 161 to 241 days after vaccination in a few convalescent patients. Treatment here: approximately nine-day PBMC culture with coronavirus spike peptide pools or control peptides (ViraFEST assay). Turning to this clonotype: Its specificity is unknown.

With the Oncomine TCR Beta short-read assay, DNA from cultured CD4+ T cells was sequenced. TCRdb used MiXCR to reprocess the PCR reads, holding one entry per CDR3 protein. The table records around 16,000 distinct CDR3 sequences, 45% to 60% of them present only once. This chain joins TRBV19 and TRBJ1-1; D might be TRBD1 (5 bases). The sequences come from CD4+ T cells from blood, cultured in vitro, collected about 7 months after SARS-CoV-2 vaccination. This TCR was recovered from a human donor who had recovered from COVID-19. In DNA form, the CDR3 reads TGTGCCAGTAGCGTCCGCGAGGGGGAAGCTTTCTTT. Its protein product is CASSVREGEAFF.